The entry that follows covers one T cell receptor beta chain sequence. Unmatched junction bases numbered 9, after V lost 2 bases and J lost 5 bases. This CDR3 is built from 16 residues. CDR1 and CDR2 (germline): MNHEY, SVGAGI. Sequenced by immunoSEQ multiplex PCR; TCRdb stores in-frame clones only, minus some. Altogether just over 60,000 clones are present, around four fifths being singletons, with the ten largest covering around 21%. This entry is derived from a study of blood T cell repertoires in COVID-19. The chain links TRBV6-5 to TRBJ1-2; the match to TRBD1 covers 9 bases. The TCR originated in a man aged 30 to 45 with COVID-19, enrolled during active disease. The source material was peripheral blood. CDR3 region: CASSYGTTGQGYGYTF. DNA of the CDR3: TGTGCCAGCAGTTACGGTACCACAGGACAGGGGTATGGCTACACCTTC.